This T cell receptor (beta chain) is drawn from a study of shared clonotypes between healthy human individuals (dated by TCRdb to about 2020). About the study as a whole: Three men and a couple of women, aged 18 to 49 years, made up the cohort. For each donor, three plates each were used for CD4 naive and CD4 memory, two plates were used for CD8 naive, and one plate was used for CD8 memory. Between about 0.9 and 10 billion PBMCs per donor were obtained by leukapheresis. Libraries were prepared and TCR repertoires were sequenced by different laboratories using diverse techniques, in order to increase sequencing depth and limit assay-specific biases. To estimate repertoire size and how much clonotype sharing occurs between individuals, the study deeply sequenced the blood TCR repertoires of five healthy adults. What the research found in general, with its limitations: Larger estimated clonotype richness was generally found for naive subsets than for memory subsets. Sampling was restricted to blood, and TCR repertoires in tissues likely differ from the TCR repertoires found in blood. Even with the large sequencing depth, rarefaction of the sorted-subset datasets indicated that sequencing was incomplete. Because the study included only a small number of donors, the genetic and exposure-history diversity represented was limited. When a handful of donors were compared, the shared fraction of clonotypes was 5% to 6.5% for naive CD4, around 3.5% for naive CD8, about 2.5% for memory CD4, and less than 0.45% for memory CD8. Based on pairwise subsampling, the degree of clonotype sharing among donors was expected to be affected by sequencing depth. Compared with non-shared clonotypes, the clonotypes found in all four sorted-subset donors had higher generation probabilities.

TCR CDR3 regions were amplified from genomic DNA by multiplex PCR using the deep immunoSEQ assay. Extracted genomic DNA from each cell subset was spread evenly across all wells of several immunoSEQ 96-well plates, with each plate serving as a replicate. Each replicate PCR for sorted subsets received roughly 200 ng genomic DNA, equal to tens of thousands of T cell genomes. Purified libraries were quantified with a Qubit 3.0 fluorometer, sized on a Bioanalyzer 2100, and re-quantified with the KAPA Library Quantification kit. A separate single-read 150-cycle Illumina NextSeq 550 flow cell was used to sequence each immunoSEQ 96-well plate. In the source study's methods: Because the immunoSEQ output included only junctional sequences and no quality scores, the filtering could not be the same as the filtering used for full-length reads. To assign V/J genes and CDR3, sequences were annotated using PyIR, a Python wrapper for IgBLAST v1.9, with IMGT germline references. Reads were removed for weak V/J assignments (E-value above 1e-6), missing CDR3, stop codons, out-of-frame junctions, or ambiguous translated residues. V3J clonotypes were defined as sequences sharing the same inferred V gene, J gene, and CDR3 amino acid sequence. The percentage overlap between two repertoires was calculated by dividing the number of shared unique clonotypes by the size of the smaller repertoire. RTK rarefaction, the Chao1 estimator, and Recon v2.1 estimates of unobserved clonotypes were used to assess repertoire richness. OLGA was used to compute generation probabilities for all TCRbeta clonotypes that the gDNA method yielded from a few donors. TCRdb limited this immuneACCESS table to in-frame rearrangements with V and J called. A share of clones is missing; checked studies link under half to unresolved V genes, and the rest is unexplained. The V and J calls and the clone size are those of that table, but D and trimming were determined from the DNA. A total of some 2,500,000 clones appear in this sample, roughly 93% of them only once. Clones ranked in the top ten supply 0.36% of the sample.

The donors were healthy, HIV-negative adults who had no recently reported acute infections or vaccinations. All donors were Caucasian adults living in Nashville, Tennessee, USA. CD4+ T cells were enriched by magnetic negative selection; naive cells were then positively selected on CD45RA, and the negative fraction formed the memory subset. After blood collection by leukapheresis, PBMCs were isolated using Ficoll-Histopaque density gradient centrifugation and then cryopreserved in the vapor phase of liquid nitrogen. Analytical flow cytometry was used to check the purity and quantity of each magnetically sorted T cell population. Genomic DNA was isolated from every sorted fraction and measured by UV absorbance on a Nanodrop 2000c. A note on this clone: It has no known antigen specificity. The input lacks base qualities; no much larger clone sits a single base away.

V is clipped by 3 bases and J by 6 bases, and the sequence between their germline boundaries is 11 bases long. Reading the germline V gene gives CDR1 KGHSH and CDR2 LQKENI. From cysteine to phenylalanine, the CDR3 is 14 amino acids long. Just the 42-base CDR3 DNA is kept, in frame starting at base 1. The source of this sequence is a man aged 18 to 35 in good health. Some clones in this sample may be carry-over from other donors' samples. What was sequenced was naive CD4+ T cells from PBMCs. Reading the label with the study, this specimen's cell subset or site is: CD45RA+ positively selected. The rearrangement joined TRBV18 to TRBJ2-2; the D call could be TRBD1 or TRBD2, with each sharing 5 bases. The DNA sequence is TGTGCCAGCTCACCCTGGGGGTCGTCCGGGGAGCTGTTTTTT. It is translated as CASSPWGSSGELFF.